The T cell receptor (beta chain) described here comes from a study of shared clonotypes between healthy human individuals. Germline V gives CDR1 KGHSH, CDR2 LQKENI. The CDR3 is 16 residues long. V was cut by 2 bases and J by 11 bases, with 24 bases left in between. An approximately 210 ng quantity of DNA, around 30,000 T cell genomes, went into the sorted-subset replicate PCRs. Here immunoSEQ multiplex PCR was the method, and the copy in TCRdb shows in-frame clones only, minus some. The sample lists around 1.5 million clones, nearly 99% occurring once. What was sequenced was naive CD4+ T cells sorted from blood. The subset here: CD45RA+ positively selected. This clonotype was obtained from a man aged 30 to 45 in good health. This sequence joins TRBV18 and TRBJ1-1; D gene ambiguous. This chain's CDR3 is CASSPIGVSPVSEAFF. CDR3 DNA sequence: TGTGCCAGCTCACCAATCGGGGTGTCCCCAGTGAGTGAGGCTTTCTTT.